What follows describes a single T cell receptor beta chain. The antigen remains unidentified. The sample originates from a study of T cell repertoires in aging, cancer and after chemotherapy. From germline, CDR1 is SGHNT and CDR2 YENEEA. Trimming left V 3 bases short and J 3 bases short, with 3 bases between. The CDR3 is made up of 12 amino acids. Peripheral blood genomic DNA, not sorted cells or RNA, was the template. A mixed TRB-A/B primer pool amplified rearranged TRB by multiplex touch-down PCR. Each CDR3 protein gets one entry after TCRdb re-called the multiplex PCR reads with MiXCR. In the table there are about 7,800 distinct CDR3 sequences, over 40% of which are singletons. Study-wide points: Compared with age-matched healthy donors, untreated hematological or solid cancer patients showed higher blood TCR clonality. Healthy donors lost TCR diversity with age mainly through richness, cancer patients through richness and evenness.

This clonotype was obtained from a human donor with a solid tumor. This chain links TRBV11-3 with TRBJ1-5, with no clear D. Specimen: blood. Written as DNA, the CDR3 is TGTGCCAGCAGCTTGCACAATCAGCCCCAGCATTTT. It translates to CASSLHNQPQHF.